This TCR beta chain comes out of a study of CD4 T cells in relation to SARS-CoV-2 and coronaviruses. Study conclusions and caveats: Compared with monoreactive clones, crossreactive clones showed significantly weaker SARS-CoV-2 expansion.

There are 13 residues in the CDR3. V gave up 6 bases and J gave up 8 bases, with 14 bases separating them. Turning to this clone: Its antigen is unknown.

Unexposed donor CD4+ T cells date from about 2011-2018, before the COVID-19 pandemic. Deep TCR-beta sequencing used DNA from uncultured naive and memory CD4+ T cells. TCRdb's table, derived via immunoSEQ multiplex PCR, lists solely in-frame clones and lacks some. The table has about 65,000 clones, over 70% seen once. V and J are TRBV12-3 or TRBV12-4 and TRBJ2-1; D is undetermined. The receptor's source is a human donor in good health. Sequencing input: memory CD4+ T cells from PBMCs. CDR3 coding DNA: TGTGCCAGCAGCACATGGACCACCGATGAGCAGTTCTTC. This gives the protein CASSTWTTDEQFF.